Listed here are 13 T cell receptor beta chains from one sample, sequenced in a study of blood T cell repertoires in COVID-19. Using immunoSEQ multiplex PCR, the repertoire was profiled, and TCRdb retains in-frame clones only, with some absent. The sample lists over 85,000 clones, about 90% occurring once. Sample: peripheral blood. The receptor set was obtained from a human donor in a cohort sampled during active COVID-19.

The genes are TRBV18 and TRBJ1-1; maybe TRBD1 (6 bases). The germline gives CDR1 KGHSH, CDR2 LQKENI. The ends were cut back, 4 bases at V and 5 bases at J, with 17 bases in the middle. The CDR3 runs 15 residues. CDR3 loop: CASSLDGQGRTEAFF. CDR3 DNA: TGTGCCAGCTCACTGGACGGGCAGGGGAGAACTGAAGCTTTCTTT.

CDR3 nucleotides: TGTGCCAGCAGTTTTGGGACTAGCGGGAGGAATGAAGATGAGCAGTTCTTC. Amino acid sequence: CASSFGTSGRNEDEQFF. The chain couples TRBV28 to TRBJ2-1; TRBD2 agrees at 15 bases. The germline V gene encodes CDR1 MDHEN and CDR2 SYDVKM. There are 17 residues in the CDR3. The J segment lost 8 bases and the V segment lost 3 bases, leaving 8 bases of the junction unmatched.

The chain carries TRBV14 and TRBJ1-6; no clear D gene. CDR1 SGHDN and CDR2 FVKESK come from the germline V gene. This CDR3 region has 15 residues. V lost 1 base and J lost 10, with 14 bases in between. CDR3 loop: CASSQALDGGSPLHF. CDR3 DNA sequence: TGTGCCAGCAGCCAAGCTCTCGATGGAGGGTCACCCCTCCACTTT.

This sequence joins TRBV28 and TRBJ1-2; TRBD1 is a possible D gene (6 bases). The CDR3 has 15 amino acids. The V gene lost 2 bases and the J gene lost 8 bases, with 18 bases spanning the gap. Germline CDR1 MDHEN, CDR2 SYDVKM. The CDR3, as DNA: TGTGCCAGCAGTTTAGGGGCAGGGGCTATTAGGGGCTACACCTTC. Encoded protein: CASSLGAGAIRGYTF.

The table lists this clone with a count of one. The CDR3 DNA is TGCGCCAGCAGAATCGGGGGACCGCCCAACACTGAAGCTTTCTTT. Amino acids: CASRIGGPPNTEAFF. This chain links TRBV5-1 with TRBJ1-1, with a possible D match to TRBD1 (5 bases). The CDR3 runs 15 residues. Trimming stripped 5 bases from V and 2 bases from J, with 16 bases between. Germline-derived CDR1 and CDR2 are SGHRS and YFSETQ.

V and J are TRBV3-1 (or the pseudogene TRBV3-2) and TRBJ2-3, with D maybe TRBD1 (5 bases). The length of the CDR3 is 11 residues. Deletions cut 8 bases from V and 6 bases from J, with 9 bases between. The germline CDR1 and CDR2 sequences are LGHDT and YNNKEL (reference sequence). The CDR3 DNA is TGTGCCAGCGCCCAGGGTGATACGCAGTATTTT. Amino acids: CASAQGDTQYF.

This chain's CDR3 is CASSPGTGVDQPQHF. The CDR3 nucleotides read TGTGCCAGCAGTCCCGGGACAGGGGTAGATCAGCCCCAGCATTTT. The chain has TRBV5-5 and TRBJ1-5; TRBD1 agrees at 10 bases. Germline CDR1 reads SGHKS; CDR2 reads YYEKEE (reference sequence). With V trimmed by 5 bases and J by 5 bases, 7 bases remained unmatched. This CDR3 region has 15 residues.

The chain uses TRBV5-1 and TRBJ2-3, with D maybe TRBD1 (5 bases). The ends were cut back, 1 base at V and 5 bases at J, with 8 bases in the middle. The V gene's germline CDR1 is SGHRS and CDR2 YFSETQ. The CDR3 loop spans 13 amino acids. CDR3 sequence reads: CASSLNRGDTQYF. The CDR3 nucleotides are TGCGCCAGCAGCTTGAATAGGGGAGATACGCAGTATTTT.

CDR3 sequence (DNA): TGTGCCTGGAGGGAGGGGGCGCCAGCGGGGGCCTTTCTAGTCTACGAGCAGTACTTC. The encoded protein is CAWREGAPAGAFLVYEQYF. This rearrangement joins TRBV30 to TRBJ2-7; TRBD2 is a possible D gene (8 bases). CDR1 is GTSNPN and CDR2 is SVGIG in the germline V gene (reference sequence). This CDR3 has 19 residues. V lost 3 bases to trimming and J lost 3 bases, with 30 bases between them.

The chain links TRBV28 to TRBJ1-1; 7 positions match TRBD1. CDR3 length: 12 amino acids. Germline CDR1 MDHEN, CDR2 SYDVKM. Losses at the gene ends were 6 bases for V and 5 bases for J; bases not matched to a gene: 3. CDR3 in amino acids: CASSSGQTEAFF. DNA of the CDR3: TGTGCCAGCAGCTCGGGACAGACTGAAGCTTTCTTT.

This chain joins TRBV3-1 (or the pseudogene TRBV3-2) and TRBJ2-7, with TRBD1 matching 8 bases. From germline, CDR1 is LGHDT and CDR2 YNNKEL (reference sequence). Trimming removed 5 bases from V and 5 bases from J; junction bases left unmatched: 8. This CDR3 region has 14 residues. This CDR3 is CASSGVYRGNEQYF. CDR3 coding DNA: TGTGCCAGCAGCGGGGTTTACAGGGGGAACGAGCAGTACTTC.

This chain joins TRBV10-3 and TRBJ2-3; 9 bases agree with TRBD2. Unmatched junction bases numbered 8, after V lost 6 bases and J lost 4 bases. The CDR3 extends over 15 amino acids. Germline V gene lookup returns CDR1 ENHRY and CDR2 SYGVKD. The CDR3 region is CAISQGRGGADTQYF. The CDR3 region has the DNA TGTGCCATCAGCCAGGGGCGGGGGGGCGCAGATACGCAGTATTTT.

A few counts support this clone. Mismatch with germline at one junction end may stem from a read error. The V call is TRBV2, the J call TRBJ2-7; TRBD2 matches at 8 bases. Germline-derived CDR1 and CDR2 are SNHLY and FYNNEI. The CDR3 covers 13 residues. The CDR3 DNA reads as TGTGCCAGCAGTGACCACCCGGGCGGGAGGAAGAGATTC. Translated, it gives CASSDHPGGRKRF.